These T cell receptor beta chains were read from a single sample in a study of OX40 agonist ivuxolimab in advanced cancers. Generated by immunoSEQ multiplex PCR, the TCRdb table keeps only in-frame clones and is missing some. This sample carries roughly 80,000 clones, about 82% of them seen once, and the ten largest clones take under 2%. The specimen comprised CD4+ or CD8+ T cells sorted from blood, sampled in a trial of the OX40 agonist ivuxolimab. The source of these receptors is an adult with an advanced solid tumor such as melanoma, head and neck, liver or kidney cancer. The conserved cysteine and the conserved F or W are not part of the CDR3 here.

len	j_gene	v_gene	CDR3aa
11	TRBJ2-1	TRBV29-1	SVDPGQLNEQF
14	TRBJ2-3	TRBV2	ASQYAGGPGTDTQY
11	TRBJ2-7	TRBV19	ASMGTTAYEQY
14	TRBJ2-3	TRBV11-1	ASSLLAGGPIDTQY
12	TRBJ2-1	TRBV4-1	ASSQSRQTGEQF
13	TRBJ2-7	TRBV15	ATSREGGMSYEQY
18	TRBJ2-1	TRBV5-1	ASSLVVASGILGSYNEQF
14	TRBJ1-2	TRBV7-2	ASSLALQANQGGYT
16	TRBJ2-3	TRBV11-2	ASSLGTSGRGSTDTQY
13	TRBJ1-3	TRBV30	AWSPPGTTRRTIY
13	TRBJ1-1	TRBV13	ASSHGFVETGEAF
13	TRBJ2-2	TRBV2	ASSEALGDTGELF
12	TRBJ2-3	TRBV5-1	ASSPRLDPDTQY
13	TRBJ2-1	TRBV19	ASSYGLAGANEQF
11	TRBJ1-2	TRBV6-4	ASSLEGSGGYT
14	TRBJ2-2	TRBV6-6	ASSYTPNTGTGELF
10	TRBJ1-1	TRBV29-1	SVNRGNTEAF
12	TRBJ2-7	TRBV7-3	ASSPPGTGDEQY
13	TRBJ2-2	TRBV7-3	ASSLRQANTGELF
12	TRBJ1-5	TRBV30	AWSWGNSNQPQH
12	TRBJ2-1	TRBV13	ASSPRQAWNEQF
11	TRBJ2-5	TRBV6-4	AIRGGTQETQY
11	TRBJ1-1	TRBV27	ASSFRRDTEAF
12	TRBJ1-4	TRBV6-5	ASRPRQGEEKLF
10	TRBJ1-2	TRBV6-1	ASSASGDGYT
13	TRBJ2-3	TRBV5-1	ASSQREGVTDTQY
14	TRBJ1-5	TRBV13	ASSYRAYASNQPQH
14	TRBJ2-3	TRBV5-1	ASSLVSSGVADTQY
10	TRBJ1-1	TRBV15	ATSGNHNEAF
12	TRBJ2-3	TRBV11-2	ASSLGLDADTQY
12	TRBJ2-5	TRBV5-1	ASSFPDTQETQY
15	TRBJ2-7	TRBV11-2	ASSLRTPGQGYFEQY
13	TRBJ2-1	TRBV30	AWSGTGGGGLAGL
10	TRBJ2-3	TRBV6-5	ASSGSTDTQY
13	TRBJ2-5	TRBV2	ASSWTSGGQETQY
14	TRBJ1-1	TRBV28	ASSSLRRDVGTEAF
11	TRBJ2-7	TRBV7-9	ASSFQVDYEQY
11	TRBJ1-1	TRBV28	ASRGRVNTEAF
12	TRBJ2-2	TRBV7-9	ASSLGPRATVAF
14	NA	TRBV6-1	ASSARGQDASYEQY
12	TRBJ1-5	TRBV9	ASSVGQGPQPQH
13	TRBJ2-2	TRBV9	ASSALAGGLGELF
15	TRBJ2-1	TRBV11-2	ASSLRGGPGDYNEQF
13	TRBJ2-7	TRBV5-1	ASSRGTGSSYEQY
12	TRBJ2-7	TRBV18	ASSPPRDTYEQY
13	TRBJ2-5	TRBV7-2	ASSLYGTVQETQY
15	TRBJ2-1	TRBV9	ASSGASSGKAYNEQF
13	TRBJ1-2	TRBV18	ASSPGSEQFLGYT
12	TRBJ2-1	TRBV7-2	ASSVTSGSREQF
10	TRBJ2-3	TRBV5-1	ASSLSGDTQY
14	TRBJ2-7	TRBV7-2	ASSVGTSGGVYEQY
13	TRBJ1-5	TRBV19	ASSISGYSNQPQH
12	TRBJ1-5	TRBV7-2	ASSLNLGNQPQH
12	TRBJ2-7	TRBV6-1	ASSDRDRGYEQY
11	TRBJ2-5	TRBV11-2	ASTLQVPETQY
15	TRBJ2-2	TRBV6-1	ASSEYRGQGEAGELF
11	TRBJ2-5	TRBV5-1	ASQEAGQETQY
10	TRBJ1-1	TRBV6-1	ASSPDRTEAF
15	TRBJ2-4	TRBV4-1	ASSQAGASLAKNIQY
16	TRBJ2-5	TRBV28	ASRLSRRGVISFETQY